The T cell receptor (beta chain) under discussion was sequenced for a study of blood T cell repertoires in COVID-19. J lost 8 bases, V lost 0 bases, and 17 bases had no gene match. CDR1 SGHRS and CDR2 YFSETQ come from the germline V gene. This CDR3 spans 19 amino acids. Self-reported history from a screening survey and questionnaire set each donor's cohort. Libraries were prepared by immunoSEQ multiplex PCR; TCRdb keeps only in-frame clonotypes and omits some of them. This sample has about 180,000 clones, with roughly 85% found just once. The TCR was taken from a man between 60 and 75 years old who had recovered from COVID-19. Source material: PBMCs or T cells enriched from blood (not recorded which). The rearrangement joins TRBV5-1 to TRBJ2-1, with 10 bases matching TRBD2. The CDR3 bases are TGCGCCAGCAGCTTGGCCCCGGATCGGGCTAGCGGGAGAATGGATGAGCAGTTCTTC. Translation gives CASSLAPDRASGRMDEQFF.